Listed here is a single T cell receptor beta chain. TCRdb's copy holds only in-frame clones and misses some; the assay was immunoSEQ multiplex PCR. The sample holds approximately 600,000 clones, about 95% seen once. The sample comes from a study of shared clonotypes between healthy human individuals. Naive CD8 cells comprised CD45RO-negative, CCR7-positively selected cells, excluding terminally differentiated effector memory CD45RA+ cells. The study enrolled healthy HIV-negative adults without recent acute infections or vaccinations as donors. Germline V gene data show CDR1 as SNHLY and CDR2 as FYNNEI. V lost 0 bases, J lost 2 bases, and 14 bases lay in between. The CDR3 runs to 16 residues.

This clonotype was obtained from a woman aged 30 to 39 in good health. Sequenced: naive CD8+ T cells sorted from blood. The chain joins TRBV2 to TRBJ2-7, with D possibly matching TRBD2 (6 bases). The CDR3 DNA reads TGTGCCAGCAGTGAAGCTGGAGGGTTCGGGGCCTACGAGCAGTACTTC. Its translation is CASSEAGGFGAYEQYF.